This is a list of T cell receptor beta chains from one sample in a study of blood T cells in healthy people across ages. TCRdb recomputed calls from the 5' RACE reads with MiXCR, one row per CDR3 protein. The sample consists of 700,000 to 1,000,000 distinct CDR3 sequences, roughly 44% of them appearing once. The sample taken for sequencing was blood. The receptors stem from a man aged 55 to 70 in good health. CDR3s leave out the opening cysteine and the closing phenylalanine or tryptophan. The order of the fields is clone size, J gene, D gene, V gene, CDR3 protein. D genes are given only for firm matches. Expanded clones are given a class, and other clones once, few, many or no size at all.

>many|TRBJ1-2|NA|TRBV7-9
ASSLNLGYGYT
>NA|TRBJ1-4|TRBD1|TRBV27
ASSLWGQGREKLF
>once|TRBJ2-3|NA|TRBV15
ATSIGGGLDTQY
>NA|TRBJ1-6|NA|TRBV25-1
ASSWGADNSPLH
>few|TRBJ1-2|NA|TRBV10-3
AISDPGEPSNYGYT
>NA|TRBJ1-1|TRBD1|TRBV11-1
ASSRTGARDTEAF
>many|TRBJ1-2|TRBD1|TRBV12-3/TRBV12-4
ASTGTGKDGYT
>few|TRBJ2-7|TRBD2|TRBV29-1
SVAASGDSYEQY
>NA|TRBJ2-5|NA|TRBV18
ASSRPGQETQY
>NA|TRBJ2-7|TRBD2|TRBV7-2
ASSFLAGGPASYEQY
>NA|TRBJ2-5|TRBD1|TRBV4-1
ASSQASDRGVGTQY
>NA|TRBJ2-5|TRBD2|TRBV6-5
ASSPQLLAGGQETQY
>few|TRBJ2-7|TRBD1|TRBV29-1
SVDHPGQPYEQY
>many|TRBJ2-7|TRBD1|TRBV27
ASSPERTGGYEQY
>few|TRBJ2-5|TRBD1|TRBV5-1
ASSLRTGGLQETQY
>few|TRBJ2-7|NA|TRBV4-3
ASSQEVTYEQY
>many|TRBJ2-1|NA|TRBV29-1
SVTDRNEQF
>NA|TRBJ2-4|TRBD1|TRBV4-1
ASSTTTGGNYVQY
>NA|TRBJ2-5|TRBD1|TRBV27
ASRDRGYASGETQY
>NA|TRBJ2-3|TRBD2|TRBV2
ARPRASGGGTTSADTQY
>NA|TRBJ1-1|NA|TRBV2
ASSPSVVAF
>few|TRBJ1-2|TRBD1|TRBV10-3
AISESPGGDYGYT
>NA|TRBJ2-5|NA|TRBV5-1
ASSLFWVETQY
>few|TRBJ2-1|NA|TRBV11-2
ASSTYSVPDEQF
>NA|TRBJ2-5|NA|TRBV12-3/TRBV12-4
ASSSRAKKETQY
>few|TRBJ1-2|NA|TRBV29-1
SVEIRQGIEITNYGYT
>few|TRBJ2-3|TRBD2|TRBV29-1
SVEGVAGVRTDTQY
>NA|TRBJ2-5|TRBD1|TRBV4-1
ASSQDQGARGETQY
>many|TRBJ2-1|NA|TRBV12-3/TRBV12-4
ASTLGDEQF
>NA|TRBJ1-2|TRBD1|TRBV7-2
ASSLEGQRGYT
>few|TRBJ2-5|NA|TRBV7-2
ASTSRIGEETQY
>once|TRBJ1-4|NA|TRBV20-1
SARRGGGTNEKLF
>NA|TRBJ2-7|NA|TRBV5-1
ASSLWTDSYGQY
>NA|TRBJ2-1|NA|TRBV6-2/TRBV6-3
ARGGSYNEQF
>many|TRBJ2-7|NA|TRBV18
ASSPASYEQY
>NA|TRBJ1-6|TRBD1|TRBV11-1
ASSLNRQGSSPLH
>few|TRBJ2-1|NA|TRBV2
ASSEGGPYNEQF
>NA|TRBJ1-1|NA|TRBV5-6
ASSAPQQALNTEAF
>NA|TRBJ2-5|NA|TRBV9
ASSVGPPDEQY
>NA|TRBJ2-7|NA|TRBV10-3
AISGHGYEQY
>NA|TRBJ1-1|NA|TRBV20-1
SARWARVGTMNTEAF
>NA|TRBJ2-2|NA|TRBV20-1
SAPSRNTGELF
>NA|TRBJ2-7|NA|TRBV3-1
ASSQDCSANLPGTYEQY
>NA|TRBJ1-1|NA|TRBV2
ASGIKRNTEAF
>many|TRBJ2-7|TRBD1|TRBV11-2
ASRRAQDRGQQY
>NA|TRBJ2-3|NA|TRBV29-1
SVILDSSTDTQY
>NA|TRBJ2-1|TRBD1|TRBV29-1
SVFGQGSSNEQF
>NA|TRBJ1-2|NA|TRBV28
ASGPARAGYT
>NA|TRBJ2-3|TRBD1|TRBV9
ASSPGQTGADTQY
>few|TRBJ1-5|NA|TRBV12-3/TRBV12-4
ASSFGTENQPQH
>NA|TRBJ2-7|NA|TRBV2
ASATGLWVYEQY